This T cell receptor beta chain was sequenced for a study of blood T cell repertoires in COVID-19. Study-wide context: Researchers got acute and convalescent COVID-19 samples from the United States, Italy and Spain.

The authors' processing: Amplification from reference gene primers served as the basis for estimated nucleated cell counts. Using immunoSEQ multiplex PCR, the repertoire was profiled, and TCRdb retains in-frame clones only, with some absent. The V and J calls and clone size come from that table; D and trimming were worked out from the DNA. The sample consists of 250,000 to 300,000 clones, 75% to 90% of them appearing once. This CDR3 region has 13 residues. Trimming took 3 bases from V and 6 from J, leaving 9 bases between them. Germline CDR1 LGHNA, CDR2 YSLEER. The chain uses TRBV4-3 and TRBJ1-3; no firm D call. Sequencing used peripheral blood. The receptor was isolated from a woman aged 50 to 65 who had recovered from COVID-19. The CDR3 DNA sequence: TGCGCCAGCAGCCACCCCGAGATAAACACCATATATTTT. This sequence encodes CASSHPEINTIYF.